This TCR beta chain was sequenced for a study of T-cell reconstitution after alpha-beta-depleted transplantation in children. V lost 2 bases and J lost 2, with 4 bases in between. Germline assignment: CDR1 SEHNR and CDR2 FQNEAQ (reference sequence). This CDR3 region has 12 residues. TCRbeta library construction was performed incorporating unique molecular identifiers. TCRdb passed the PCR reads through MiXCR, listing each CDR3 protein once. The repertoire has some 550,000 distinct CDR3 sequences, roughly 18% of them found once; the top ten carry 2.5% to 3.5%. This clonotype was seen only a few times. The V gene is TRBV7-9, the J gene TRBJ2-7; D is unresolved. This receptor was obtained from a human donor who donated a stem cell graft to a child with acute lymphoblastic leukemia. Material: PBMCs from the stem cell graft donor, obtained from the stem cell graft. CDR3 bases: TGTGCCAGCAGCTTACAGACCTACGAGCAGTACTTC. This encodes CASSLQTYEQYF.